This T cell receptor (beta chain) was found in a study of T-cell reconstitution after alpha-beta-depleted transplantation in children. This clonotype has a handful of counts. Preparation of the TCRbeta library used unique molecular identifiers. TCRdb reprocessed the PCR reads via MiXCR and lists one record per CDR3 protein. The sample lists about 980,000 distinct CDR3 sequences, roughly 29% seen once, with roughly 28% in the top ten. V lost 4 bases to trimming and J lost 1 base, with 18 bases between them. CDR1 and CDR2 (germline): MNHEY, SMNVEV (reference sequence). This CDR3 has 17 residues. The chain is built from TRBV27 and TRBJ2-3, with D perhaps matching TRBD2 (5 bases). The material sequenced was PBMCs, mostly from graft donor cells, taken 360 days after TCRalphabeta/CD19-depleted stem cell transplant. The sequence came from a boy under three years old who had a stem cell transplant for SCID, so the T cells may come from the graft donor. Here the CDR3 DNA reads TGTGCCAGCAGTTCACCGGACTCCACTTTACGCACAGATACGCAGTATTTT. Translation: CASSSPDSTLRTDTQYF.